This T cell receptor beta chain was sequenced during a study of T cell responses to AZD1222 COVID-19 vaccine. Findings of the study overall: Spike-specific TCRs gained breadth and depth after people received two AZD1222 doses. Unmutated variant regions reportedly attract nearly half of all spike-specific TCRs. At baseline, seropositivity was found in only six or seven AZD1222 recipients. The donors showed a predominance of white British ancestry and of females, with possible underestimation of clonal diversity.

CDR1 MNHEY and CDR2 SVGAGI come from the germline V gene. This CDR3 spans 15 amino acids. V dropped 6 bases and J dropped 11; count of bases not matched to a gene: 15. Concerning this clone: Its antigen is not identified.

TCRdb's table, derived via immunoSEQ multiplex PCR, lists solely in-frame clones and lacks some. The table lists 100,000 or so clones, 82% of them singletons. The J gene is TRBJ2-4, the V gene TRBV6-5, with 8 bases that match TRBD1. The material was peripheral blood, obtained on day 0 of AZD1222 vaccination. This clonotype was obtained from an adult in good health. The CDR3 is CASSEGTGPVNFQYF. As DNA, the CDR3 is TGTGCCAGCAGCGAGGGGACAGGCCCCGTGAATTTTCAGTACTTC.